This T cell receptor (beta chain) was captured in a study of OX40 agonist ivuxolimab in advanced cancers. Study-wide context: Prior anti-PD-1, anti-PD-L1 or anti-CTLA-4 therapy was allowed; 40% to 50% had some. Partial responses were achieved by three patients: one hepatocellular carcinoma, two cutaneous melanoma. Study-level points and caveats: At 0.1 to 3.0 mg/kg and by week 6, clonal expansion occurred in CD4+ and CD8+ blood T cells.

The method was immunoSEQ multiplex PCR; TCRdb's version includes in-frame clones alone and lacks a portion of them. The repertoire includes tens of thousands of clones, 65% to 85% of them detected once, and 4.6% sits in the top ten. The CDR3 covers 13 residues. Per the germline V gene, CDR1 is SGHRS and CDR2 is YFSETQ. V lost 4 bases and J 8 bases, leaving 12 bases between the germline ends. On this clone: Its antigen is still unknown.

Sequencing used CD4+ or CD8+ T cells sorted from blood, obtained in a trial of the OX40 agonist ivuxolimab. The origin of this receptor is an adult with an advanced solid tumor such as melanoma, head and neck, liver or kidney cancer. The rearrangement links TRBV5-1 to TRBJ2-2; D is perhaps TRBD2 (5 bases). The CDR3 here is CASSEDFSGELFF. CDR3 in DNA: TGCGCCAGCAGCGAGGACTTCTCGGGGGAGCTGTTTTTT.